Here is one TCR beta chain with its context. Its antigen is unknown. This entry comes from a study of Ad26.COV2.S vaccination and SARS-CoV-2 variants. Treatment denoted: over 15 received Ad26.COV2.S at low or high dose, single or two shots; several received placebo; per-sample allocation not given. Each sample was drawn 63 days after the first injection (of vaccine or placebo). Wuhan-strain spike was delivered by a replication-incompetent Ad26 vector. Libraries were prepared by immunoSEQ multiplex PCR; TCRdb keeps only in-frame clonotypes and omits some of them. Of about 420,000 clones listed, roughly 90% are singletons. This CDR3 is 15 amino acids long. V lost 0 bases, J lost 6 bases, and 2 bases stayed unmatched. Germline values: CDR1 SGHNT, CDR2 YENEEA. Study findings and constraints: Placebo recipients trailed vaccine recipients in spike-specific TCR breadth.

This chain uses TRBV11-3 with TRBJ2-1, with TRBD1 matching 10 bases. The specimen comprised peripheral blood, sampled in a trial of Ad26.COV2.S vaccine versus placebo. The receptor's source is a person aged 18-65 years who received the Ad26.COV2.S COVID-19 vaccine or a placebo. The CDR3 protein is CASSLDGTGANEQFF. For the CDR3, the DNA is TGTGCCAGCAGCTTAGATGGGACAGGGGCCAATGAGCAGTTCTTC. Variable domain in full (rest from reference TRBV11-3 and TRBJ2-1): EAGVVQSPRYKIIEKKQPVAFWCNPISGHNTLYWYLQNLGQGPELLIRYENEEAVDDSQLPKDRFSAERLKGVDSTLKIQPAELGDSAVYLCASSLDGTGANEQFFGPGTRLTVL.